What follows describes a single T cell receptor beta chain. Its antigen is undetermined. CDR1 SEHNR and CDR2 FQNEAQ come from the germline V gene (reference sequence). Deletions cut 1 base from V and 2 bases from J, with 12 bases between. This CDR3 comprises 15 residues. Around 91,000 TCR templates underwent assay in every sample. Only in-frame clones appear in the TCRdb table, and some are missing; sequencing was by immunoSEQ multiplex PCR. This table has under 70,000 clones, less than 80% appearing once. The data belong to a study of siplizumab effects on memory and regulatory T cells. Findings and limits, study-wide: Memory cells seemed less diverse than naive T cells, which seemed major alloresponse contributors.

The sequence came from a human donor in good health. Sequenced sample: memory CD4+ T cells sorted from blood. V gene TRBV7-9 combines with J gene TRBJ2-7; possibly TRBD1 or TRBD2 for D (6 bases each). In DNA form, the CDR3 reads TGTGCCAGCAGCTTAGTCGGGGGCGGAACCTACGAGCAGTACTTC. Translation: CASSLVGGGTYEQYF.